This T cell receptor beta chain was captured by sequencing in a study of blood T cell repertoires in COVID-19 (dated by TCRdb to the early 2020s). For context, the study as a whole: The collaborator samples originated in the United States, Italy and Spain and spanned the acute and convalescent phases of COVID-19. Deeply sampled blood TCRbeta repertoires from subjects exposed to, actively infected with, or recovered from COVID-19 were included in the dataset. The repertoires were released in a freely available public database intended as a resource for research on the immune response to SARS-CoV-2. Nearly every sample came with metadata listing a de-identified subject ID, COVID-19 status, age in years and sex. Where HLA class I and class II types were available, the types were taken from metadata supplied by the sample provider, not from assay-based typing. The material from the prospective study consisted of cDNA or gDNA derived from T cells, B-cell-depleted T cells, or PBMCs. Samples were obtained from the ongoing ImmuneRACE study (first 160 participants) and from 1,254 subjects provided by 6 global collaborators.

Trimming accounts for 4 bases at V and 5 bases at J, while the number of junction bases matched to no gene is 6. The germline V gene (reference sequence) yields SGHNT for CDR1 and YYREEE for CDR2. The CDR3 contains 14 residues, cysteine and phenylalanine counted. Of all the DNA, just the CDR3 is kept, 42 bases in frame from base 1. Samples from volunteer blood donors who had recovered from COVID-19 were contributed by a second Seattle source. Whole blood was collected in K2EDTA tubes by collaborating institutions according to the institutions' own protocols. For TCRbeta analysis, collaborators shipped samples as frozen whole blood, isolated PBMCs, or DNA extracted from either of those sample types. For this clone: Its antigen remains unidentified. Base quality data are lacking; no much larger clone is found one base away.

TCRbeta CDR3 regions were amplified from genomic DNA by means of the immunoSEQ Assay, a bias-controlled multiplex PCR. In the paper's pipeline: Nucleated cell counts per sample were estimated from amplification of reference gene primers within the assay. To quantify the absolute abundance of each unique TCRbeta CDR3 rearrangement, sequence reads were collapsed and filtered. For each sample, productive Simpson clonality was calculated as the square root of Simpson's diversity index across productive rearrangements. TCRdb obtained this table from immuneACCESS and retained in-frame rearrangements with V and J assigned. These tables miss some clones; where compared with another copy, unresolved V genes account for less than half of the shortfall, and the remainder is unexplained. The D gene and trimming were derived from the DNA, and the V and J assignments and clone size from that table. This sample comprises approximately 250,000 clones, less than 90% of them detected only once. About 4.5% of the sample is taken by the ten largest.

Overall study results and their limits: The amount of clinical and demographic metadata varied by source and participant and was provided uncurated.

Recombination connected TRBV5-4 to TRBJ1-1; TRBD1 agrees with 9 junctional bases. The sequencing input was peripheral blood. This receptor was obtained from a man aged 55 to 70 who had recovered from COVID-19. The nucleotide sequence is TGTGCCAGCAGCCCCCGGGACAGGGAGACTGAAGCTTTCTTT. The translation is CASSPRDRETEAFF.